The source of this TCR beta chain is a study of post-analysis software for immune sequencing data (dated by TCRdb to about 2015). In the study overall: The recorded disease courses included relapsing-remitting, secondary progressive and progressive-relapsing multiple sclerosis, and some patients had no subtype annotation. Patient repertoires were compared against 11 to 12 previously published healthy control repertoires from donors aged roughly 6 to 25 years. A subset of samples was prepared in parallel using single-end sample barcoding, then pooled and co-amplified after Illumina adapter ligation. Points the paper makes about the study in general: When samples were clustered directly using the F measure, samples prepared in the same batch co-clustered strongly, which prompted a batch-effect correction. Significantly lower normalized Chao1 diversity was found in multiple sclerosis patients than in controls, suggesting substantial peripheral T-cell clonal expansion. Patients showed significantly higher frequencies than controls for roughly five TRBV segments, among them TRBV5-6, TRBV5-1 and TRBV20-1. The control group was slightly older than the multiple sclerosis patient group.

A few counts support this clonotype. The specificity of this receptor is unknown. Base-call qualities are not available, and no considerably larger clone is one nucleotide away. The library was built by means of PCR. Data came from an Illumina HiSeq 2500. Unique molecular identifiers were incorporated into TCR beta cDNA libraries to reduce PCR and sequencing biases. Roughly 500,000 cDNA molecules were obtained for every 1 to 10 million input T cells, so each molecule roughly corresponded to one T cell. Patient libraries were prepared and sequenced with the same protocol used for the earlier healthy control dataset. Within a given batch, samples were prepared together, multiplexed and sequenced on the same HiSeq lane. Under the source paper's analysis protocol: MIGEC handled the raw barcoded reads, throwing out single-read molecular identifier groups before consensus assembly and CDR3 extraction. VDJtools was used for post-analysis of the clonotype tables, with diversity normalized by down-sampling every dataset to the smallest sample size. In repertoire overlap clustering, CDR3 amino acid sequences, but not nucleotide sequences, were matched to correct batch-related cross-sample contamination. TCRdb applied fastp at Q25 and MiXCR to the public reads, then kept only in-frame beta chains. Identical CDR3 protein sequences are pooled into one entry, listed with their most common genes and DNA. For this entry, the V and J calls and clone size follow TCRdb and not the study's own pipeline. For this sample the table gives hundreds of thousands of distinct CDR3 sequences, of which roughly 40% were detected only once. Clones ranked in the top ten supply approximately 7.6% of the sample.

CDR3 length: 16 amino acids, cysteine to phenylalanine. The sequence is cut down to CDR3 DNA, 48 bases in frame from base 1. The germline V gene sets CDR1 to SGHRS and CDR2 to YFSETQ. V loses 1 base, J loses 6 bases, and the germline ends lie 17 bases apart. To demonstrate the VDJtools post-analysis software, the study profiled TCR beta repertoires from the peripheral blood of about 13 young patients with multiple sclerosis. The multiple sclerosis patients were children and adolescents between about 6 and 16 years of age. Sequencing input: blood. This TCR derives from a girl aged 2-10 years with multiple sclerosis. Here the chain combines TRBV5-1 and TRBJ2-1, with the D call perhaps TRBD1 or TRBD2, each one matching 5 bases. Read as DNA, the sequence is TGCGCCAGCAGCTTGTATCCGGGGCCGGTCGCCAATGAGCAGTTCTTC. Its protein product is CASSLYPGPVANEQFF. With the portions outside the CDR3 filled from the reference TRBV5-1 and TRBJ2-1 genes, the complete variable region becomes KAGVTQTPRYLIKTRGQQVTLSCSPISGHRSVSWYQQTPGQGLQFLFEYFSETQRNKGNFPGRFSGRQFSNSRSEMNVSTLELGDSALYLCASSLYPGPVANEQFFGPGTRLTVL.